These 15 T cell receptor beta chains share one sample of origin, sequenced in a study of CD8+CD57+ T cells in acquired aplastic anemia (dated 2018 in TCRdb). Sequencing took place on an Illumina HiSeq 2000. Genomic DNA served as template for TCR beta VDJ combination and CDR3 sequence profiling. TCRdb handled the public reads itself, with Q25 trimming in fastp and clone calling in MiXCR, and kept productive beta chains. Every distinct CDR3 protein forms one entry, paired with its most common genes and DNA. The sample has hundreds of thousands of distinct CDR3 sequences on record, under 80% of them singletons. The biggest ten clones account for 4% of the sample. The specimen sequenced was sorted CD4+, CD8+, or CD8+CD57+ T cells (not recorded which) from PBMCs. All receptors come from a human donor in good health, serving as a control.

The chain joins TRBV5-1 to TRBJ1-2; maybe TRBD1 (6 bases). Germline CDR1 SGHRS, CDR2 YFSETQ. The CDR3 runs to 14 residues. V lost 2 bases and J lost 8, with 16 bases in between. This CDR3 reads CASSLKGGTAGYTF. The CDR3 DNA is TGCGCCAGCAGCTTAAAAGGGGGAACTGCCGGCTACACCTTC.

This clonotype has at least ten counts. V is TRBV20-1 and J is TRBJ2-3, with 8 bases lining up with TRBD1. Germline lookup yields CDR1 DFQATT and CDR2 SNEGSKA (reference sequence). V was clipped by 1 base and J by 2 bases; unmatched bases: 5. CDR3 size: 15 residues. CDR3 amino acids: CSARGHRGTTDTQYF. Written as DNA, the CDR3 is TGCAGTGCTAGAGGTCACAGGGGGACCACAGATACGCAGTATTTT.

The chain is built from TRBV10-3 and TRBJ2-3, with TRBD2 identical over 8 bases. With 3 bases clipped from V and 2 bases from J, the junction kept 10 bases outside the gene matches. CDR1 is ENHRY and CDR2 is SYGVKD in the germline V gene. This CDR3 contains 17 residues. The CDR3 coding sequence is TGTGCCATCAGTGAAGCAACGGGGGGGCCCCTCACAGATACGCAGTATTTT. Its translation is CAISEATGGPLTDTQYF.

The table lists this clonotype with a few counts. This rearrangement joins TRBV15 to TRBJ2-7; 10 bases line up with TRBD2. V trimming: 1 base; J trimming: 6 bases; junction bases outside the gene matches: 9. Per germline, CDR1 LNHNV and CDR2 YYDKDF (reference sequence). This CDR3 spans 16 amino acids. The CDR3 coding sequence is TGTGCCACCAGCAGAGGAACAGGGGGGACTAGCGTCGAGCAGTACTTC. Its protein is CATSRGTGGTSVEQYF. The variable domain in full, with the rest retrieved from reference TRBV15 and TRBJ2-7, is DAMVIQNPRYQVTQFGKPVTLSCSQTLNHNVMYWYQQKSSQAPKLLFHYYDKDFNNEADTPDNFQSRRPNTSFCFLDIRSPGLGDTAMYLCATSRGTGGTSVEQYFGPGTRLTVT.

The chain couples TRBV19 to TRBJ1-1; TRBD1 agrees at 7 bases. CDR1 is LNHDA, CDR2 SQIVND, per germline (reference sequence). The ends lost 6 bases at V and 5 bases at J; junction bases unmatched: 6. CDR3 length equals 13 residues. In nucleotides, the CDR3 is TGTGCCAGTAGGGGACAGTGGATAACTGAAGCTTTCTTT. It is translated as CASRGQWITEAFF.

There are many counts of this clonotype. The gene calls are TRBV12-3 or TRBV12-4 and TRBJ1-2; D is uncertain. This CDR3 has 14 amino acids. Trimming removed 5 bases from V and 6 bases from J, with 16 bases in between. As DNA, the CDR3 is TGTGCCAGCAGTCCGGCCGGGGTAAGAAATGGCTACACCTTC. Residues: CASSPAGVRNGYTF.

This clonotype was found many times. V and J are TRBV20-1 and TRBJ1-5; 8 bases fit TRBD1. The CDR3 extends over 13 amino acids. The V gene's germline CDR1 is DFQATT and CDR2 SNEGSKA (reference sequence). V shed 4 bases and J 7 bases; nucleotides not matched to a gene: 6. The CDR3 loop is CSAITDRDQPQHF. The CDR3, as DNA: TGCAGTGCTATCACGGACAGGGACCAGCCCCAGCATTTT.

For this clonotype: One end of the junction varies from germline; a read error may be responsible. The V call is TRBV7-2, the J call TRBJ1-1; unclear D gene. CDR1 is SGHTA, CDR2 FQGNSA, per germline. The CDR3 extends over 14 amino acids. CDR3 sequence reads: CASSRRRANDAVLF. As DNA, the CDR3 is TGTGCCAGCAGCCGAAGACGGGCAAACGACGCAGTTCTTTTT.

Turning to this clonotype: This CDR3 is missing its conserved last phenylalanine or tryptophan, likely due to a read error. The gene calls are TRBV7-2 and TRBJ2-5; D is uncertain. This CDR3 is 10 amino acids long. V shed 6 bases and J shed 11 bases, with 10 bases lying between them. Germline-derived CDR1 and CDR2 are SGHTA and FQGNSA. CDR3: CASRANGQYY. CDR3 coding DNA: TGTGCCAGCAGGGCAAACGGACAGTACTAT.

The chain uses TRBV7-3 and TRBJ1-2, with D perhaps matching TRBD1 (5 bases). The CDR3 has 15 residues. V gave up 10 bases and J gave up 8 bases, with 26 bases separating them. Germline V CDR1 and CDR2: SGHTA, FQGTGA. The CDR3 DNA reads TGTGCCACCAGGTGCAGGGAGTTCGGGCTTCGGGGCTACACCTTC. Translating it yields CATRCREFGLRGYTF.

This sequence joins TRBV6-6 and TRBJ2-1; D is unresolved. V dropped 8 bases and J dropped 9 bases, with 11 bases sitting between them. The CDR3 is 11 residues long. Germline V gives CDR1 MNHNY, CDR2 SVGAGI (reference sequence). CDR3 nucleotide sequence: TGTGCCAGCCTAGGGCTGGGTGAGCAGTTCTTC. It codes for CASLGLGEQFF.

For this clonotype: Because the CDR3's place on the DNA is in doubt, the DNA is left out and the CDR3 is given as listed by TCRdb. This chain links TRBV7-2 with TRBJ1-1. Germline loops: CDR1 SGHTA, CDR2 FQGNSA. The CDR3 numbers 13 amino acids, ends counted. CDR3 residues: CASSFGGGTEASF.

The J gene is TRBJ1-6, the V gene TRBV7-9, with no clear D. Trimming stripped 6 bases from V and 17 bases from J, with 26 bases between. The CDR3 covers 15 residues. CDR1 is SEHNR and CDR2 is FQNEAQ in the germline V gene (reference sequence). The CDR3 DNA follows: TGTGCCAGCAGGCTGAGCGACACGAGGGATGCTCTCTTCCACTTT. This gives the protein CASRLSDTRDALFHF.

About this clonotype: The junction and the germline gene differ at one end; a read error may be behind it. J is TRBJ1-3 and V is TRBV7-9, with a possible D match to TRBD1 (5 bases). Looked up from germline, CDR1 is SEHNR and CDR2 is FQNEAQ (reference sequence). The CDR3 spans 16 residues. CDR3 region: CASSQDRDGSGNTIYF. The CDR3 DNA follows: TGCGCCAGCAGCCAAGACCGGGACGGCTCTGGAAACACCATATATTTT.

Concerning this clonotype itself: The conserved closing phenylalanine or tryptophan is absent in this CDR3, likely reflecting a read error. This rearrangement joins TRBV2 to TRBJ2-7; D is unresolved. Germline V gene lookup returns CDR1 SNHLY and CDR2 FYNNEI. V was pared by 5 bases and J by 2 bases, with 4 bases between. This CDR3 is 11 amino acids long. CDR3 in DNA: TGTGCCAGCAGTAATACCTACGAGCAGTACACC. Amino acid sequence: CASSNTYEQYT.